The rows below give T cell receptor beta chains drawn from one sample of a study of T cell responses to AZD1222 COVID-19 vaccine. The data were produced by immunoSEQ multiplex PCR, yet TCRdb's version contains in-frame clones alone and is incomplete. The sample has about 120,000 clones; 80% to 90% are singletons. The sample was peripheral blood, taken 28 days after the second AZD1222 dose. Every receptor here comes from an adult who received the AZD1222 COVID-19 vaccine. Each CDR3 is given without its conserved first and last residue.

V gene,CDR3 protein
TRBV7-2,ASSIRTGETPQH
TRBV12-3/TRBV12-4,ASGHRDTEAF
TRBV28,ASTPPGIRPQH
TRBV4-2,ASSQIAREGRGEQF
TRBV2,ASRGQGKETQY
TRBV7-9,ASSAGQGDKAF
TRBV5-5,ASSLGTSGGPTDTQY
TRBV11-2,ASSFLGQGHYGYT
TRBV9,ASSPGTGGLWEQY
TRBV10-1,ASSARANSPLH